This T cell receptor (beta chain) was found in a study of CD8 T cells in Susac syndrome. CDR1 SGHRS and CDR2 YFSETQ come from the germline V gene. The CDR3 length is 14 residues. Losses at the gene ends were 2 bases for V and 8 bases for J; bases not matched to a gene: 9. RNA in amounts of about 0.5 to 1 ug was reverse transcribed with random hexamers. The method of amplification for TCR beta CDR3 was immunoSEQ multiplex PCR, covering 54 Vbeta and 13 Jbeta. A single record per CDR3 protein comes from TCRdb applying MiXCR to the immunoSEQ multiplex PCR reads. The table includes 150,000 to 200,000 distinct CDR3 sequences, 85% to 95% detected once. Matched for age and sex, the controls were healthy donors. FACS enriched CD8+ TEMRA cells, while bulk CD8+ and CD4+ were negatively isolated.

J is TRBJ1-1 and V is TRBV5-1; 7 nucleotides match TRBD1. The origin of this receptor is a human donor in good health. The sequenced sample was CD4+ T cells from PBMCs. DNA of the CDR3: TGCGCCAGCAGCTTACAAGGACAGGTTGAGGAAGCTTTCTTT. Its translation is CASSLQGQVEEAFF.